This T cell receptor beta chain came from a study of cytomegalovirus exposure and HLA in healthy donors. Across the study: A prior study identified 120 million or so unique TCR beta sequences from 150 million to 200 million T cells.

This CDR3 spans 13 amino acids. CDR1 is SGHNT and CDR2 is YENEEA in the germline V gene. The germline V and J ends were trimmed by 2 bases and 2 bases, with 4 bases remaining between them. Concerning this clone: The antigen is not known.

Vbeta (60) and Jbeta (13) primers were used in the PCR. Clones were read by immunoSEQ multiplex PCR, and TCRdb kept only the in-frame ones, dropping some. The table records around 140,000 clones, approximately 71% of them present only once. Study-wide results and limits: The only immune exposure information that was available was CMV serostatus.

Material for sequencing was PBMCs. The chain joins TRBV11-3 to TRBJ1-3; no clear D gene. The sequence derives from a woman aged 60-70 years in good health and CMV-seronegative. CDR3 DNA sequence: TGTGCCAGCAGCTTACGTACTGGAAACACCATATATTTT. The encoded protein is CASSLRTGNTIYF.